The T cell receptor beta chain under discussion was sequenced for a study of PD-1 blockade in classical Hodgkin lymphoma. Germline lookup yields CDR1 WNHNN and CDR2 SYGVQD (reference sequence). This CDR3 comprises 18 residues. The trim removed 2 bases at V and 5 bases at J, leaving 13 bases unmatched. For this clone: As yet, its antigen is unknown.

The table came from immunoSEQ multiplex PCR; TCRdb's copy has only in-frame clones and leaves some out. In the table there are about 9,100 clones, 92% of which are singletons. Relapse after autologous stem cell transplantation occurred in every patient, and brentuximab vedotin exposure varied. General study results and limits: Complete responders entered with baseline diversity on par with newly diagnosed patients, the results showed. Exclusion applied to patients who initiated nivolumab less than 1 year following ASCT. There was a significant rise in CD4+ TCR diversity by C4D1, with no such rise for CD8+.

The chain joins TRBV10-1 to TRBJ1-5; TRBD1 matches at 9 bases. Material: peripheral blood mononuclear cells (PBMCs), obtained at baseline. This TCR came from a human donor with classical Hodgkin lymphoma. The DNA of the CDR3 is TGCGCCAGCAGTGAGCCCGGACAGGGGAGGCTCCCTCATCAGCCCCAGCATTTT. It yields the protein CASSEPGQGRLPHQPQHF.